These T cell receptor beta chains were read from a single sample in a study of neurological immune-mediated disorders. TCRdb analysed the 5' RACE reads with MiXCR anew, one entry per CDR3 protein. This table has 87,000 or so distinct CDR3 sequences, 3.5% appearing once. Sequencing used PBMCs. The receptor set was obtained from a woman aged 45-65 years with multiple sclerosis. Both conserved end residues are part of each CDR3. A D gene is named only where the DNA matches it firmly. Size is stated as once, few, many, or a class for an expanded clone.

j_gene | v_gene | abundance | d_gene | CDR3nt | CDR3aa
TRBJ1-4 | TRBV5-5 | many | . | TGTGCCAGCAGCTCGGGGGGATTTAATGAAAAACTGTTTTTT | CASSSGGFNEKLFF
TRBJ1-1 | TRBV29-1 | many | . | TGCAGTGGTTTGGCTGGAGGCACTGAAGCTTTCTTT | CSGLAGGTEAFF
TRBJ2-5 | TRBV7-7 | many | TRBD2 | TGTGCTAGCAGCTTGGGCGGGGGGGCGGCGGAGACCCAGTACTTC | CASSLGGGAAETQYF
TRBJ1-2 | TRBV12-3/TRBV12-4 | many | TRBD1 | TGTGCCAGCAGTCCGACGGGACAGGGGACGGGCGGCTACACCTTC | CASSPTGQGTGGYTF
TRBJ2-2 | TRBV5-1 | many | . | TGCGCCAGCAGCCCGATGGCCCTAGCTGGCGGGGAGCTGTTTTTT | CASSPMALAGGELFF
TRBJ1-1 | TRBV12-3/TRBV12-4 | many | TRBD1 | TGTGCCAGCAGTAGGGACAGAAACACTGAAGCTTTCTTT | CASSRDRNTEAFF
TRBJ1-6 | TRBV7-6 | many | TRBD1 | TGTGCCAGCGGATCAGACAGGGGATCACCCCTCCACTTT | CASGSDRGSPLHF
TRBJ2-3 | TRBV4-2 | many | . | TGTGCCAGCAGCCAAGATCTGGGGGCTCGAACAGATACGCAGTATTTT | CASSQDLGARTDTQYF
TRBJ2-3 | TRBV10-3 | many | . | TGTGCCATCAGGGCCGTCCAGGGTAACACAGATACGCAGTATTTT | CAIRAVQGNTDTQYF
TRBJ1-5 | TRBV20-1 | few | . | TGCAGTGCTAGCGAGTGGGGCAATAAGACCCAGAATTTT | CSASEWGNKTQNF
TRBJ2-3 | TRBV4-1 | many | TRBD1 | TGCGCCAGCAGCCAACTACAGGGGGCAGATACGCAGTATTTT | CASSQLQGADTQYF
TRBJ1-6 | TRBV10-3 | many | TRBD1 | TGTGCCATCAGTGAGCCCGAACAGGGGACACCCCTCCACTTT | CAISEPEQGTPLHF
TRBJ2-7 | TRBV7-2 | many | . | TGTGCCAGCAGCTCTACCTGGCAGACCTCCTACGAGCAGTACTTC | CASSSTWQTSYEQYF
TRBJ2-5 | TRBV29-1 | many | TRBD1 | TGCAGCGGACGTAAACAGGGGGCGAACCGGGCAGAGACCCAGTACTTC | CSGRKQGANRAETQYF
TRBJ1-2 | TRBV5-5 | many | . | TGTGCCAGCAGCTTGGCGACAGCTCCTAACTATGGCTACACCTTC | CASSLATAPNYGYTF
TRBJ2-1 | TRBV7-9 | many | TRBD1 | TGTGCCAGCAGCTCACAGACAGGGGGTGGGGATGAGCAGTTCTTC | CASSSQTGGGDEQFF
TRBJ2-1 | TRBV20-1 | many | . | TGCAGTGCTAGGTGGGGGGGGCCGAACGATGAGCAGTTCTTC | CSARWGGPNDEQFF
TRBJ2-7 | TRBV12-3/TRBV12-4 | many | TRBD2 | TGTGCCAGCAGTTTTGCGAGCGGGGGGGCCCGAGAGCAGTACTTC | CASSFASGGAREQYF
TRBJ2-1 | TRBV27 | many | . | TGTGCCAGCGGGGGTGGACCGATCTACAATGAGCAGTTCTTC | CASGGGPIYNEQFF
TRBJ2-5 | TRBV5-1 | many | . | TGCGCCAGCAGCTTGGCGTCAGGGGGGCAAGAGACCCAGTACTTC | CASSLASGGQETQYF
TRBJ2-1 | TRBV20-1 | many | TRBD2 | TGCAGTGCTAGGGGACTAGCGGGGGGGCCGTTCAATGAGCAGTTCTTC | CSARGLAGGPFNEQFF
TRBJ2-3 | TRBV5-1 | many | . | TGCGCCAGCAGGCCGGGGGCCACAGATACGCAGTATTTT | CASRPGATDTQYF
TRBJ2-1 | TRBV5-1 | many | TRBD2 | TGCGCCAGCAGCTTGGTAGCGGGCGGTTACAATGAGCAGTTCTTC | CASSLVAGGYNEQFF
TRBJ2-5 | TRBV27 | many | TRBD2 | TGTGCCAGCAGCAACCTAGCGGGGGGAGTCCAAGAGACCCAGTACTTC | CASSNLAGGVQETQYF
TRBJ2-2 | TRBV5-4 | many | TRBD2 | TGTGCCAGCAGCTTGCGGCTAGCGGGGGGGCCTGGGGAGCTGTTTTTT | CASSLRLAGGPGELFF
TRBJ1-2 | TRBV5-5 | many | TRBD1 | TGTGCCAGCAGCTCCCGATTCGGGACAGGAAACTATGGCTACACCTTC | CASSSRFGTGNYGYTF